This T cell receptor (beta chain) was obtained from a study of CD8+ T cells in alopecia areata. Treatment defined: oral pan-JAK inhibitor, 5-10 mg twice daily. As part of sample collection, lesional scalp punch biopsies and peripheral blood were taken from alopecia areata patients. Points from the study as a whole: Persistence in scalp and blood during tofacitinib was observed for many expanded lesional clones.

Reverse transcribed after extraction, RNA yielded cDNA as the sequencing template. Measured with immunoSEQ multiplex PCR; TCRdb has only the in-frame clones, and not every one. Of some 42,000 clones in the sample, roughly 92% were seen once. By sample share, this clone is medium-sized. Its antigen is not identified. Germline CDR1 is SEHNR and CDR2 is FQNEAQ (reference sequence). The CDR3 extends over 15 amino acids. V dropped 0 bases and J dropped 0 bases, with 6 bases sitting between them. The V call is TRBV7-9, the J call TRBJ1-3; possible D gene TRBD1, 6 bases. The sequence came from a human donor with alopecia areata. The sequences come from CD8+ T cells sorted from blood, collected at week 24, from a patient treated with tofacitinib. The CDR3 sequence is CASSLAGGSGNTIYF. CDR3 DNA sequence: TGTGCCAGCAGCTTAGCAGGGGGCTCTGGAAACACCATATATTTT.